Presented here are 23 T cell receptor beta chains from one specimen sequenced in a study of radiation and T cells in renal cell carcinoma. Time point: baseline pretreatment blood. Indicated treatment: 15 Gy SBRT to primary tumor, nephrectomy 4 weeks later. Clones were sequenced by immunoSEQ multiplex PCR, and TCRdb holds only the in-frame ones, with some missing. The sample yields under 65,000 clones, 65% to 80% seen once. Sequencing was performed on blood, taken from a patient whose treatment included radiotherapy and nephrectomy. These receptors originate from a man aged 60 to 75 with renal cell carcinoma.

Only a few counts were recorded for this clone. The chain has TRBV18 and TRBJ2-7; 7 nucleotides match TRBD2. This CDR3 has 13 amino acids. Germline trimming cut 3 bases from V and 3 bases from J; bases unmatched to any gene: 2. The germline CDR1 and CDR2 sequences are KGHSH and LQKENI. CDR3 protein: CASSPPGGYEQYV. The CDR3 bases are TGTGCCAGCTCACCTCCGGGAGGCTACGAGCAGTACGTC.

V gene TRBV6-1 combines with J gene TRBJ2-7; D is ambiguous. This CDR3 has 15 residues. V shed 1 base and J shed 0 bases, with 10 bases lying between them. From germline, CDR1 is MNHNS and CDR2 SASEGT. The CDR3 is CASSEGAISSYEQYF. DNA for the CDR3: TGTGCCAGCAGTGAAGGGGCTATAAGCTCCTACGAGCAGTACTTC.

This chain connects TRBV19 to TRBJ1-2; maybe TRBD1 (5 bases). CDR3 size: 15 residues. Trimming took 4 bases from V and 3 from J, leaving 15 bases between them. Germline values: CDR1 LNHDA, CDR2 SQIVND (reference sequence). The CDR3 region is CASSTTGGTDYGYTF. The CDR3 DNA follows: TGTGCCAGTAGTACGACGGGGGGGACTGACTATGGCTACACCTTC.

This rearrangement joins TRBV7-2 to TRBJ2-1, with TRBD2 identical over 9 bases. Per germline, CDR1 SGHTA and CDR2 FQGNSA. V gave up 5 bases and J gave up 9 bases; unmatched junction bases: 11. The CDR3 extends over 15 amino acids. The CDR3 bases are TGTGCCAGCAGCGGTAGCGGGAGCGAGATAGGTGAGCAGTTCTTC. This translates into CASSGSGSEIGEQFF.

The V gene is TRBV7-8, the J gene TRBJ2-1, with 7 nucleotides matching TRBD2. Looked up from germline, CDR1 is SGHVS and CDR2 is FQNEAQ. The CDR3 extends over 16 amino acids. Trimming at V came to 1 base and at J to 4 bases, leaving 7 bases not matched to a gene. CDR3: CASSLVTGGPYNEQFF. CDR3 DNA sequence: TGTGCCAGCAGCTTAGTCACGGGAGGCCCGTACAATGAGCAGTTCTTC.

CDR3 bases: TGTGCCAGCTCACCCCCTGATGTAGCCAAAAACATTCAGTACTTC. This sequence encodes CASSPPDVAKNIQYF. The chain has TRBV18 and TRBJ2-4; D is unclear. This CDR3 comprises 15 residues. Germline-derived CDR1 and CDR2 are KGHSH and LQKENI. The ends were cut back, 3 bases at V and 0 bases at J, with 9 bases in the middle. The full variable domain, completed using reference TRBV18 and TRBJ2-4, is NAGVMQNPRHLVRRRGQEARLRCSPMKGHSHVYWYRQLPEEGLKFMVYLQKENIIDESGMPKERFSAEFPKEGPSILRIQQVVRGDSAAYFCASSPPDVAKNIQYFGAGTRLSVL.

The chain links TRBV18 to TRBJ1-1, with 12 bases lining up with TRBD1. CDR1 and CDR2 (germline): KGHSH, LQKENI. This CDR3 is built from 17 residues. Losses at the gene ends were 2 bases for V and 4 bases for J; bases not matched to a gene: 8. In nucleotides, the CDR3 is TGTGCCAGCTCACCATTCGGGACAGGGGGCCCGTTCACTGAAGCTTTCTTT. This translates into CASSPFGTGGPFTEAFF.

In DNA, the CDR3 is TGTGCCAGCATAGAGACAGGGCTACAAGAGACCCAGTACTTC. It encodes CASIETGLQETQYF. The chain carries TRBV2 and TRBJ2-5, with 7 positions matching TRBD1. CDR3 length: 14 amino acids. Trimming removed 7 bases from V and 2 bases from J; junction bases left unmatched: 7. CDR1 and CDR2 from the germline V gene are SNHLY and FYNNEI.

The V and J genes are TRBV29-1 and TRBJ1-5; 9 bases agree with TRBD1. CDR3 length equals 13 residues. V was pared by 4 bases and J by 6 bases, with 4 bases of the junction left unmatched. Germline loops: CDR1 SQVTM, CDR2 ANQGSEA. The CDR3 spells CSVGQGVGQPQHF. DNA of the CDR3: TGCAGCGTTGGACAGGGGGTCGGTCAGCCCCAGCATTTT. Drawing the rest from reference TRBV29-1 and TRBJ1-5, the complete variable domain is SAVISQKPSRDICQRGTSLTIQCQVDSQVTMMFWYRQQPGQSLTLIATANQGSEATYESGFVIDKFPISRPNLTFSTLTVSNMSPEDSSIYLCSVGQGVGQPQHFGDGTRLSIL.

J is TRBJ2-7 and V is TRBV21-1; TRBD2 is taken as the D call from the table, unchecked against the DNA. TRBV21-1 is given as a pseudogene. The CDR3 consists of 13 residues. The CDR3 loop reads CATSIGGAYEQYF. CDR3 coding DNA: TGTGCCACGTCTATCGGGGGGGCCTACGAGCAGTACTTC.

The gene calls are TRBV7-9 and TRBJ2-1, with D possibly TRBD2 on 6 matching bases. The CDR3 is 14 amino acids. CDR1 SEHNR and CDR2 FQNEAQ come from the germline V gene (reference sequence). The V gene lost 5 bases and the J gene lost 3 bases, with 11 bases spanning the gap. CDR3 coding DNA: TGTGCCAGCAGCCTGGGACTTGACTACAATGAGCAGTTCTTC. It codes for CASSLGLDYNEQFF.

The chain uses TRBV5-1 and TRBJ2-5; 14 positions agree with TRBD2. V lost 3 bases and J lost 4; bases outside the gene matches: 5. The CDR3 extends over 16 amino acids. In germline, CDR1 is SGHRS, CDR2 YFSETQ. The chain's CDR3 is CASSSGLAGVRETQYF. In nucleotides, the CDR3 is TGCGCCAGCAGCTCGGGACTAGCGGGAGTACGAGAGACCCAGTACTTC.

V usage is TRBV5-4 and J usage is TRBJ2-5, with 12 bases fitting TRBD2. This CDR3 region has 16 residues. The V segment lost 4 bases and the J segment 5 bases; nucleotides outside the gene matches: 9. Germline V gene data show CDR1 as SGHNT and CDR2 as YYREEE (reference sequence). The CDR3 protein is CASSPLAGGPEETQYF. Here the CDR3 DNA reads TGTGCCAGCAGCCCCCTAGCGGGGGGGCCGGAGGAGACCCAGTACTTC.

In DNA form, the CDR3 reads TGTGCCAGCGTCGGGGGAAAAGCTAACTATGGCTACACCTTC. Residues: CASVGGKANYGYTF. The chain carries TRBV6-1 and TRBJ1-2; D may be TRBD1 (5 bases). CDR3 length: 14 residues. V dropped 8 bases and J dropped 0 bases, with 13 bases sitting between them. The germline V gene encodes CDR1 MNHNS and CDR2 SASEGT.

This clone has just one count. This chain uses TRBV19 with TRBJ2-2; 9 bases match TRBD1. V lost 7 bases, J lost 6 bases, and 3 bases stayed unmatched. CDR3 length equals 13 residues. Per germline, CDR1 LNHDA and CDR2 SQIVND (reference sequence). Here the CDR3 reads CASTRQGAGELFF. Written as DNA, the CDR3 is TGTGCCAGTACCCGACAGGGGGCCGGGGAGCTGTTTTTT.

The chain has TRBV27 and TRBJ1-1; TRBD1 might be the D (5 bases). The CDR3 covers 16 residues. V lost 2 bases and J 0 bases, leaving 13 bases between the germline ends. Germline V gene lookup returns CDR1 MNHEY and CDR2 SMNVEV (reference sequence). The CDR3 DNA reads as TGTGCCAGCAGTTTACGGGGGGGGATTATGAACACTGAAGCTTTCTTT. This codes for CASSLRGGIMNTEAFF.

V gene TRBV30 combines with J gene TRBJ2-4; possible D gene TRBD2, 5 bases. Per germline, CDR1 GTSNPN and CDR2 SVGIG (reference sequence). The V end was cut by 5 bases, the J end by 6 bases, with 14 bases between. The CDR3 totals 13 residues. The CDR3 DNA is TGTGCCTGGGAGTTTGAGGGAGCAAACATTCAGTACTTC. Residues: CAWEFEGANIQYF. The variable domain in full, completed from reference TRBV30 and TRBJ2-4, reads SQTIHQWPATLVQPVGSPLSLECTVEGTSNPNLYWYRQAAGRGLQLLFYSVGIGQISSEVPQNLSASRPQDRQFILSSKKLLLSDSGFYLCAWEFEGANIQYFGAGTRLSVL.

This chain links TRBV4-1 with TRBJ2-1; 9 bases align to TRBD2. The germline V gene encodes CDR1 MGHRA and CDR2 YSYEKL. The CDR3 loop spans 14 amino acids. With V trimmed by 2 bases and J by 5 bases, 1 base remained unmatched. The CDR3 is CASSQPSGDNEQFF. The CDR3 DNA follows: TGCGCCAGCAGCCAACCTAGCGGGGACAATGAGCAGTTCTTC.

A single count supports this clone. The chain recombines TRBV7-2 with TRBJ1-1; D unclear. The CDR3 covers 14 residues. The germline CDR1 and CDR2 sequences are SGHTA and FQGNSA. Trimming removed 8 bases at V and 3 bases at J, with 16 bases between. The DNA of the CDR3 is TGTGCCAGCTTCTTACGACCGCAGGACACTGAAGCTTTCTTT. Residues: CASFLRPQDTEAFF.

The gene calls are TRBV9 and TRBJ1-3; possibly TRBD1 for D (5 bases). Germline V gene data show CDR1 as SGDLS and CDR2 as YYNGEE. There are 17 residues in the CDR3. V lost 0 bases and J 0 bases, leaving 13 bases between the germline ends. CDR3 region: CASSVAAGPGSGNTIYF. The DNA of the CDR3 is TGTGCCAGCAGCGTAGCGGCAGGGCCTGGCTCTGGAAACACCATATATTTT.

The chain links TRBV7-6 to TRBJ1-6; D may be TRBD1 (5 bases). Germline V CDR1 and CDR2: SGHVS, FNYEAQ. The CDR3 extends over 19 amino acids. V gave up 1 base and J gave up 7 bases, with 23 bases separating them. The CDR3 sequence: CASSLVGGGKTSGNSPLHF. CDR3 nucleotide sequence: TGTGCCAGCAGCTTAGTCGGCGGGGGGAAGACCTCTGGGAATTCACCCCTCCACTTT.

The rearrangement uses TRBV6-5 and TRBJ2-3; a weak D match, TRBD1 (5 bases). This CDR3 region has 13 residues. V shed 2 bases and J shed 3 bases, with 6 bases lying between them. Germline V lookup: CDR1 MNHEY, CDR2 SVGAGI. In DNA form, the CDR3 reads TGTGCCAGCAGTTACGCAGGGACAGATACGCAGTATTTT. It specifies CASSYAGTDTQYF.

This clone is a singleton in its sample. The chain combines TRBV5-1 with TRBJ2-7; maybe TRBD2 (6 bases). V was pared by 0 bases and J by 6 bases, with 16 bases between. This CDR3 is built from 15 residues. Germline loops: CDR1 SGHRS, CDR2 YFSETQ. The DNA of the CDR3 is TGCGCCAGCAGCTTGGGGTCGGGGGAGGTCTCCGAGCAGTACGTC. Translated, it gives CASSLGSGEVSEQYV.